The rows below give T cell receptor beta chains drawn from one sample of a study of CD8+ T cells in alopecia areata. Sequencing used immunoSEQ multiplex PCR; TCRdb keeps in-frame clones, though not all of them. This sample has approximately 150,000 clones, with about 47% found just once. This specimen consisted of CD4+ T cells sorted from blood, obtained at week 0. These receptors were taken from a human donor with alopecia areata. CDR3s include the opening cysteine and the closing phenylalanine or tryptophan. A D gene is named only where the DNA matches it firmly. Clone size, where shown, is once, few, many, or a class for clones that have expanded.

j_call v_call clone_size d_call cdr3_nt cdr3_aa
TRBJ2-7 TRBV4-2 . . TGTGCCAGCAGCCAAGGTCGGCAGACCTACGAGCAGTACTTC CASSQGRQTYEQYF
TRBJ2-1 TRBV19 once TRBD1 TGTGCCAGTGTGGACAGGGGATGGTACAATGAGCAGTTCTTC CASVDRGWYNEQFF
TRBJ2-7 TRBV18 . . TGTGCCAGCTCACCAGAGTCGACGCGGTGGGAGCAGTACTTC CASSPESTRWEQYF
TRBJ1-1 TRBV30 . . TGTGCCTGGAGTAAGGGGTCGAACACTGAAGCTTTCTTT CAWSKGSNTEAFF
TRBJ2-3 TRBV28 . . TGTGCCAGCAGTTCCCTCGGCGCAAGCACAGATACGCAGTATTTT CASSSLGASTDTQYF
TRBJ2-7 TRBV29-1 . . TGCAGCGTGGGGGGGGCCCCGGGACTCCCGACCTACGAGCAGTACTTC CSVGGAPGLPTYEQYF
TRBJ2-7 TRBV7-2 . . TGTGCCAGCAGCTTAACCCGAGGGGCGTACGAGCAGTACTTC CASSLTRGAYEQYF
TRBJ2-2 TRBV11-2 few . TGTGCCAGCAGCGATCAATTTCCCGGGGAGCTGTTTTTT CASSDQFPGELFF
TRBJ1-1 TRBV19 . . TGTGCCAGTAGTCCCCTACAGGCGAACACTGAAGCTTTCTTT CASSPLQANTEAFF
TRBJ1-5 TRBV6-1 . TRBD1 TGTGCCAGCATCCTGGACAGGAGTGGGAATCAGCCCCAGCATTTT CASILDRSGNQPQHF
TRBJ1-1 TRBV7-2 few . TGTGCCAGCAGCGGTGGTATGAACACTGAAGCTTTCTTT CASSGGMNTEAFF
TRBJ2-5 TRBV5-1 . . TGCGCCAGCAGCACGGACCTGCGAGGGGAGACCCAGTACTTC CASSTDLRGETQYF
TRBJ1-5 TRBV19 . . TGTGCCAGTATGAATAGTGGCCAGCCCCAGCATTTT CASMNSGQPQHF
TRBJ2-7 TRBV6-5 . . TGTGCCAGCAGTTACGTGGATACCTCCTACGAGCAGTACTTC CASSYVDTSYEQYF
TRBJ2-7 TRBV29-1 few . TGCAGCGTTGTAACTCGAGGGCCGCCCTACGAGCAGTACTTC CSVVTRGPPYEQYF
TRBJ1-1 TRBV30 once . TGTGCCGTCAATCGAATGGGGACTGAAGCTTTCTTT CAVNRMGTEAFF
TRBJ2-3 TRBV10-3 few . TGTGCCATCAGTGAGAGGTGGGGCACAGATACGCAGTATTTT CAISERWGTDTQYF
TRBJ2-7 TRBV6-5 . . TGTGCCAGCAGTTCCTCCAGAGACGAGCAGTACTTC CASSSSRDEQYF